The TCR beta chain under discussion was sequenced for a study of T cell responses to AZD1222 COVID-19 vaccine. This CDR3 comprises 13 residues. V was pared by 0 bases and J by 6 bases, with 9 bases between. CDR1 and CDR2 from the germline V gene are SGHRS and YFSETQ. Assay used: immunoSEQ multiplex PCR; TCRdb lists only in-frame clones, some missing. Among about 110,000 clones listed, 70% to 90% were seen once. The sample here was peripheral blood, taken on day 0 of AZD1222 vaccination. The clonotype comes from an adult in good health. The V gene is TRBV5-1, the J gene TRBJ1-2; tentatively, D is TRBD1 (6 bases). CDR3 coding DNA: TGCGCCAGCAGCTTGGCAAGACAGGATGGCTACACCTTC. Translation gives CASSLARQDGYTF.